One and the same sample provided the 10 T cell receptor beta chains below, sequenced in a study of blood T cell repertoires in COVID-19. Assay: immunoSEQ multiplex PCR; the TCRdb copy retains only in-frame clones and omits some. Altogether about 160,000 clones are present, over 75% being singletons, with the ten largest covering approximately 3%. Input material: peripheral blood. Every receptor here comes from a man between 70 and 80 years old with acute or convalescent COVID-19.

V gene TRBV5-1 combines with J gene TRBJ1-2, with a weak D call TRBD1 (5 bases). Trimming pared 0 bases from V and 3 bases from J, leaving 6 bases between. The germline CDR1 and CDR2 sequences are SGHRS and YFSETQ. The CDR3 runs 13 residues. CDR3 DNA: TGCGCCAGCAGCTTGGTGACAGACTATGGCTACACCTTC. This encodes CASSLVTDYGYTF.

The J gene is TRBJ1-4, the V gene TRBV5-4, with 8 positions matching TRBD1. The CDR3 totals 14 residues. With V trimmed by 4 bases and J by 8 bases, 7 bases remained unmatched. CDR1 is SGHNT, CDR2 YYREEE, per germline (reference sequence). The CDR3 loop reads CASSLTGVEEKLFF. The CDR3 coding sequence is TGTGCCAGCAGCCTGACAGGGGTAGAAGAAAAACTGTTTTTT.

The gene calls are TRBV11-2 and TRBJ2-7; tentative D call: TRBD1 (5 bases). Looked up from germline, CDR1 is SGHAT and CDR2 is FQNNGV. Trimming shortened V by 1 base and J by 5 bases, and 9 bases separated the two germline ends. The CDR3 is 13 amino acids. CDR3 nucleotides: TGTGCCAGCAGCTTAGCAGGGTATAACGAGCAGTACTTC. This translates into CASSLAGYNEQYF.

V usage is TRBV11-3 and J usage is TRBJ2-1, with TRBD2 identical over 12 bases. The J segment lost 3 bases and the V segment lost 5 bases, leaving 2 bases of the junction unmatched. The CDR3 is made up of 15 amino acids. Germline loops: CDR1 SGHNT, CDR2 YENEEA. The CDR3 spells CASSRTSGNYNEQFF. The CDR3 nucleotides are TGTGCCAGCAGCCGGACTAGCGGGAACTACAATGAGCAGTTCTTC.

As DNA, the CDR3 is TGTGCCAGCAGCGAGACTAGCGGGGGATCAGATACGCAGTATTTT. It codes for CASSETSGGSDTQYF. The chain links TRBV3-1 (or the pseudogene TRBV3-2) to TRBJ2-3; 12 bases are shared with TRBD2. V was pared by 5 bases and J by 4 bases, with 4 bases of the junction left unmatched. Germline CDR1 and CDR2: LGHDT and YNNKEL (reference sequence). The CDR3 runs 15 residues.

The chain has TRBV7-9 and TRBJ2-5; unclear D gene. In germline, CDR1 is SEHNR, CDR2 FQNEAQ (reference sequence). The CDR3 runs 13 residues. The V end was cut by 1 base, the J end by 4 bases, with 7 bases between. CDR3 sequence (DNA): TGTGCCAGCAGCTTAGATTTGCGAGAGACCCAGTACTTC. This encodes CASSLDLRETQYF. Complete variable domain (other parts from reference TRBV7-9 and TRBJ2-5): DTGVSQNPRHKITKRGQNVTFRCDPISEHNRLYWYRQTLGQGPEFLTYFQNEAQLEKSRLLSDRFSAERPKGSFSTLEIQRTEQGDSAMYLCASSLDLRETQYFGPGTRLLVL.

This sequence joins TRBV4-2 and TRBJ1-6; D may be TRBD1 (5 bases). V was clipped by 2 bases and J by 6 bases, with 11 bases between them. The CDR3 runs to 15 residues. Germline V CDR1 and CDR2: LGHNA, YNFKEQ. The CDR3 region has the DNA TGTGCCAGCAGCCAAATTGACAGTTTTAATTCACCCCTCCACTTT. Amino acid sequence: CASSQIDSFNSPLHF.

CDR3 sequence reads: CASSISVNTEAFF. The CDR3 region has the DNA TGTGCCAGTAGTATCTCAGTGAACACTGAAGCTTTCTTT. The chain couples TRBV19 to TRBJ1-1; D gene uncertain. CDR3 length: 13 residues. V lost 3 bases and J lost 0, with 5 bases in between. Germline assignment: CDR1 LNHDA and CDR2 SQIVND (reference sequence).

This clone was recorded a few times. The chain links TRBV19 to TRBJ1-1; D remains ambiguous. The germline V gene has CDR1 LNHDA and CDR2 SQIVND (reference sequence). There are 14 residues in the CDR3. The V gene lost 4 bases and the J gene lost 0 bases, with 9 bases spanning the gap. This chain's CDR3 is CASSSTVLNTEAFF. DNA of the CDR3: TGTGCCAGTAGTAGCACGGTCCTGAACACTGAAGCTTTCTTT. The full variable domain, completed using reference TRBV19 and TRBJ1-1, is DGGITQSPKYLFRKEGQNVTLSCEQNLNHDAMYWYRQDPGQGLRLIYYSQIVNDFQKGDIAEGYSVSREKKESFPLTVTSAQKNPTAFYLCASSSTVLNTEAFFGQGTRLTVV.

The chain carries TRBV19 and TRBJ2-7; 8 nucleotides match TRBD2. The CDR3 length is 15 residues. Per germline, CDR1 LNHDA and CDR2 SQIVND (reference sequence). With V trimmed by 6 bases and J by 0 bases, 7 bases remained unmatched. This CDR3 reads CASSRKRGSSYEQYF. DNA for the CDR3: TGTGCCAGTAGCCGAAAGCGGGGGAGCTCCTACGAGCAGTACTTC.